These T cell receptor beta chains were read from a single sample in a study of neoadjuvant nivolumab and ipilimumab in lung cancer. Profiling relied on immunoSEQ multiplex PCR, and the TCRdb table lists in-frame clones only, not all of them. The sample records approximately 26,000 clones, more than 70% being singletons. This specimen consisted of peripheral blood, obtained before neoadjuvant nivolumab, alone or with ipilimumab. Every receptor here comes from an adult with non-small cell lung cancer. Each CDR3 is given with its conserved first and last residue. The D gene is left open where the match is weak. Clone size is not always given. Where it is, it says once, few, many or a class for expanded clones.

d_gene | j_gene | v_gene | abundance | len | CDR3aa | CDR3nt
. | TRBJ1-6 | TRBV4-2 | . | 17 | CASSQDFSGLGNSPLHF | TGTGCCAGCAGCCAAGATTTTTCCGGTCTCGGGAATTCACCCCTCCACTTT
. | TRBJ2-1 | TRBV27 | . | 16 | CASSYLLAGVDNEQFF | TGTGCCAGCAGTTACCTACTAGCAGGGGTTGACAATGAGCAGTTCTTC
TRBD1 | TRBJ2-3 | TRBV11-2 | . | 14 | CASSARQGADTQYF | TGTGCCAGCAGCGCACGACAGGGGGCAGATACGCAGTATTTT
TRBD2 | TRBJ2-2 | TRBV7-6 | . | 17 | CASSPVLAGGSTGELFF | TGTGCCAGCAGCCCGGTACTAGCGGGGGGTAGCACCGGGGAGCTGTTTTTT
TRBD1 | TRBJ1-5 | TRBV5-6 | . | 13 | CASSVDRNQPQHF | TGTGCCAGCAGCGTGGACAGGAATCAGCCCCAGCATTTT
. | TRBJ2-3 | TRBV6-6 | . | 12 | CATSTGTDTQYF | TGTGCCACCTCGACGGGCACAGATACGCAGTATTTT
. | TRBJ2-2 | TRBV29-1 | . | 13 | CSVRGAGTGELFF | TGCAGCGTTCGCGGGGCCGGCACCGGGGAGCTGTTTTTT
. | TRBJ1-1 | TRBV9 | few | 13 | CASSVLTNTEAFF | TGTGCCAGCAGCGTATTAACGAACACTGAAGCTTTCTTT
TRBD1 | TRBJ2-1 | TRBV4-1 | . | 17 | CASSQVTGGISYNEQFF | TGCGCCAGCAGTCAGGTTACAGGGGGCATCTCCTACAATGAGCAGTTCTTC
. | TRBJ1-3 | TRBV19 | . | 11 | CASISGNTIYF | TGTGCCAGTATCTCTGGAAACACCATATATTTT
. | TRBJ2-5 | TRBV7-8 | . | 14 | CASSLGPVGETQYF | TGTGCCAGCAGCTTAGGGCCGGTGGGGGAGACCCAGTACTTC
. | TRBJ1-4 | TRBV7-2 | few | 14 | CASSRNQGHEKLFF | TGTGCCAGCAGCCGAAACCAAGGGCACGAAAAACTGTTTTTT
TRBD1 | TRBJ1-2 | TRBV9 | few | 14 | CASSKDRGDYGYTF | TGTGCCAGCAGCAAAGACAGGGGGGACTATGGCTACACCTTC
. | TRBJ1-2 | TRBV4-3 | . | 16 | CASSQEEGESNYGYTF | TGCGCCAGCAGCCAAGAAGAAGGGGAGAGTAACTATGGCTACACCTTC
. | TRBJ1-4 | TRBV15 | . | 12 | CATSRGNEKLFF | TGTGCCACCAGCAGGGGGAATGAAAAACTGTTTTTT
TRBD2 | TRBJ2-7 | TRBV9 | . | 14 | CASSELADTYEQYF | TGTGCCAGCAGCGAACTAGCGGATACCTACGAGCAGTACTTC
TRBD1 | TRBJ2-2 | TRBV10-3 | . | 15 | CAINPTGTNTGELFF | TGTGCCATCAATCCGACAGGGACGAACACCGGGGAGCTGTTTTTT
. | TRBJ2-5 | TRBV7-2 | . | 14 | CASSLGAVGATQYF | TGTGCCAGCAGCTTGGGGGCAGTCGGGGCGACCCAATACTTC
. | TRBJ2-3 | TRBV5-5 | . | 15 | CASSLEGHNTDTQYF | TGTGCCAGCAGCTTGGAGGGACACAACACAGATACGCAGTATTTT
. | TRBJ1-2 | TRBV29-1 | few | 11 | CSAHDNYGYTF | TGCAGCGCCCACGATAACTATGGCTACACCTTC
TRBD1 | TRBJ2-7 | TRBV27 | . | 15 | CASSANPGTGVKKYF | TGTGCCAGCAGTGCAAACCCCGGGACAGGGGTTAAAAAGTACTTC
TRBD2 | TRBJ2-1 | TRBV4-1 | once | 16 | CASSRGTSGGGIEQFF | TGCGCCAGCAGCCGCGGGACTAGCGGGGGGGGGATTGAGCAGTTCTTC
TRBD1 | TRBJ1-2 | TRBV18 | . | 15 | CASSPVQQGARGYTF | TGTGCCAGCTCACCAGTTCAACAGGGGGCGCGAGGCTACACCTTC
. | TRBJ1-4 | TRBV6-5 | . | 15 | CASSSADGLNEKLFF | TGTGCCAGCAGCTCAGCCGACGGTCTTAATGAAAAACTGTTTTTT
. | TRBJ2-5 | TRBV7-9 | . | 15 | CASSRDGTFQETQYF | TGTGCCAGCAGCCGAGACGGAACCTTCCAAGAGACCCAGTACTTC
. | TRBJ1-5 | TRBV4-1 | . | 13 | CASSQSGGTPQHF | TGCGCCAGCAGCCAATCCGGAGGCACGCCCCAGCATTTT
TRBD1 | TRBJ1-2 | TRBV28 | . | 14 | CASSPRQGYYGYTF | TGTGCCAGCAGTCCGAGACAGGGTTACTATGGCTACACCTTC
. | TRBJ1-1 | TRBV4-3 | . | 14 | CASSREGGYTEAFF | TGCGCCAGCAGCCGGGAAGGGGGGTACACTGAAGCTTTCTTT
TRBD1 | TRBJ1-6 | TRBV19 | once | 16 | CASRRQGWGYNSPLHF | TGTGCCAGTAGACGACAGGGCTGGGGGTATAATTCACCCCTCCACTTT
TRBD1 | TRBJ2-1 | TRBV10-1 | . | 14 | CASSEQGEDNEQFF | TGCGCCAGCAGTGAACAGGGGGAAGACAATGAGCAGTTCTTC
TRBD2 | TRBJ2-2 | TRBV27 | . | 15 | CASSASGGAVGELFF | TGTGCCAGCAGTGCCAGCGGGGGGGCGGTCGGGGAGCTGTTTTTT
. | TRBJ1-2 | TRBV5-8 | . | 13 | CASSFSANYGYTF | TGTGCCAGCAGCTTTTCGGCTAACTATGGCTACACCTTC
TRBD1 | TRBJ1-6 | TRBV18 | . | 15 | CASSPDRGQVSPLHF | TGTGCCAGCTCCCCGGACAGGGGGCAGGTTTCACCCCTCCACTTT
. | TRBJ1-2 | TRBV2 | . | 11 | CAETGNYGYTF | TGTGCCGAGACTGGAAACTATGGCTACACCTTC